A selection of T cell receptor beta chains follows, all from one sample in a study of response to subunit inactivated influenza vaccine. MiXCR, run by TCRdb on the RT-PCR reads, gives a single entry per CDR3 protein. This table holds about 700,000 distinct CDR3 sequences, about 14% found once. The source material was PBMCs from blood, sampled 14 to 15 days before vaccination. The receptors were gathered from a man aged 50 to 60 who received an inactivated influenza vaccine. Each CDR3 is given with its conserved first and last residue. A D gene is named only where the DNA matches it firmly. Rows give clone size only sometimes, using once, few, many, or a class for an expanded clone.

TRBV12-3/TRBV12-4	TRBJ2-2	many	.	TGTGCCAGCACCCAGGGGATTCTAGTCGGGGAGCTGTTTTTT	CASTQGILVGELFF
TRBV5-1	TRBJ2-3	.	.	TGCGCCAGCAGCCTAAAGGACGTTAGGGATACGCAGTATTTT	CASSLKDVRDTQYF
TRBV20-1	TRBJ2-5	few	.	TGCAGTGCTAGAGCGTGGGAGACCCAGTACTTC	CSARAWETQYF
TRBV23-1	TRBJ2-5	.	TRBD1	TGCGCCAGCACTGGGACAGGGCGGGAGACCCAGTACTTC	CASTGTGRETQYF
TRBV2	TRBJ1-2	.	.	TGTGCCAGCAGTCAAAACCTGGACAGCCACTATGGCTACACCTTC	CASSQNLDSHYGYTF
TRBV5-1	TRBJ2-7	few	.	TGCGCCAGCAGCTTGGGTCCACAGGGCTCCGAGCAGTACTTC	CASSLGPQGSEQYF
TRBV4-3	TRBJ1-2	.	.	TGCGCCAGCAGCCAAGATCCGGGAACCCCAGGCGGCTACACCTTC	CASSQDPGTPGGYTF
TRBV20-1	TRBJ2-7	.	.	TGCAGTGTGGGGGACCACGAGCAGTACTTC	CSVGDHEQYF
TRBV4-3	TRBJ2-2	few	TRBD2	TGCGCCAGCAGCCAAGATGGAGGACTAGTAGGGACCGGGGAGCTGTTTTTT	CASSQDGGLVGTGELFF
TRBV7-2	TRBJ2-1	.	.	TGTGCCAGCAGCTACGGATTTAGCGGATACAACAATGAGCAGTTCTTC	CASSYGFSGYNNEQFF
TRBV4-3	TRBJ2-1	.	TRBD2	TGCGCCAGCAGCATTACACTAGCGGGAAACAATGAGCAGTTCTTC	CASSITLAGNNEQFF
TRBV6-5	TRBJ2-1	few	TRBD1	TGTGCCAGCAGTTGGGACAGAAATGAGCAGTTCTTC	CASSWDRNEQFF
TRBV29-1	TRBJ1-6	.	TRBD1	TGCAGCGTGGAGACAGGGTTTGGATCACCCCTCCACTTT	CSVETGFGSPLHF
TRBV20-1	TRBJ1-2	.	.	TGCAGTGCTAGCGACGGTGGAATTTCATATGGCTACACCTTC	CSASDGGISYGYTF
TRBV5-1	TRBJ1-3	few	TRBD1	TGCGCCAGCAGCTTGGAAGCAGGGGGCGTTGGAAACACCATATATTTT	CASSLEAGGVGNTIYF
TRBV7-2	TRBJ2-7	few	.	TGTGCCAGCAGCCCGACAGTCCTCTCCTACGAGCAGTACTTC	CASSPTVLSYEQYF
TRBV4-2	TRBJ2-5	many	TRBD2	TGTGCCAGCAGCCGAGGGGCGGGAGGAGAAGAGACCCAGTACTTC	CASSRGAGGEETQYF